This is a list of T cell receptor beta chains from one sample in a study of cytomegalovirus exposure and HLA in healthy donors. The repertoire was sequenced with immunoSEQ multiplex PCR; TCRdb's copy has only in-frame clones and lacks some. The sample includes more than 100,000 clones, over 15% of them seen just once. The sample consisted of PBMCs. The receptor set was obtained from a woman younger than 35 in good health and CMV-seronegative. The CDR3 runs from the conserved cysteine through the conserved F or W. A D gene is named only where the DNA matches it firmly. Size values are once, few and many counts, or a class for expanded clones, and some rows have none.

abundance | d_gene | j_gene | v_gene | CDR3aa | CDR3nt
. | TRBD2 | TRBJ2-3 | TRBV11-2 | CASSRLAIDTQYF | TGTGCCAGCAGCCGACTAGCAATAGATACGCAGTATTTT
many | . | TRBJ2-2 | TRBV6-5 | CASRVTRNTGELFF | TGTGCCAGCAGGGTCACCAGGAACACCGGGGAGCTGTTTTTT
. | . | TRBJ2-2 | TRBV19 | CASSMYVDTGELFF | TGTGCCAGTAGTATGTACGTAGACACCGGGGAGCTGTTTTTT
once | . | TRBJ2-6 | TRBV6-1 | CASSGRSGASVLTF | TGTGCCAGCAGTGGGCGCTCTGGGGCCAGCGTCCTGACTTTC
. | . | TRBJ1-2 | TRBV6-6 | CASRATGTLAKYGYTF | TGTGCCAGCAGAGCAACAGGGACCCTAGCTAAGTATGGCTACACCTTC
. | . | TRBJ1-1 | TRBV9 | CASSFYREGTEAFF | TGTGCCAGCAGCTTCTACAGGGAGGGGACTGAAGCTTTCTTT
. | TRBD2 | TRBJ2-5 | TRBV2 | CASSETSGKETQYF | TGTGCCAGCAGTGAGACTAGCGGGAAAGAGACCCAGTACTTC
. | TRBD2 | TRBJ2-2 | TRBV7-8 | CASSDIIAGEVTGELFF | TGTGCCAGCAGCGATATAATAGCGGGAGAGGTCACCGGGGAGCTGTTTTTT
. | TRBD1 | TRBJ1-1 | TRBV25-1 | CASSPTGDPAEAFF | TGTGCCAGCAGTCCAACAGGGGACCCAGCTGAAGCTTTCTTT
few | TRBD2 | TRBJ2-3 | TRBV25-1 | CASSGRLAGGSGTDTQYF | TGTGCCAGCAGTGGACGACTAGCGGGAGGTTCCGGCACAGATACGCAGTATTTT
. | TRBD1 | TRBJ2-7 | TRBV10-2 | CASTRDSLYEQYF | TGCGCCAGCACCAGGGACAGCCTATACGAGCAGTACTTC
few | TRBD1 | TRBJ1-5 | TRBV9 | CASSAPGQGNQPQHF | TGTGCCAGCAGCGCCCCGGGACAGGGTAATCAGCCCCAGCATTTT
few | . | TRBJ1-5 | TRBV28 | CASSSDSHSNQPQHF | TGTGCCAGCAGTTCGGACAGCCATAGCAATCAGCCCCAGCATTTT
few | . | TRBJ1-3 | TRBV7-8 | CASSPRQGNTIYF | TGTGCCAGCAGCCCGCGGCAGGGAAACACCATATATTTT
. | TRBD2 | TRBJ2-2 | TRBV5-6 | CASGSGMNTGELFF | TGTGCCAGCGGTAGCGGGATGAACACCGGGGAGCTGTTTTTT
. | TRBD2 | TRBJ2-1 | TRBV13 | CASSSGGGEQFF | TGTGCCAGCAGCTCGGGAGGAGGGGAGCAGTTCTTC
. | . | TRBJ2-7 | TRBV7-9 | CASSLPLQVPYEQYF | TGTGCCAGCAGCTTACCCTTACAGGTTCCCTACGAGCAGTACTTC
few | TRBD1 | TRBJ2-3 | TRBV30 | CAWSVAHRGGTDTQYF | TGTGCCTGGAGTGTAGCCCACAGGGGCGGCACAGATACGCAGTATTTT
. | TRBD1 | TRBJ2-3 | TRBV5-1 | CASSLQQGTTDTQYF | TGCGCCAGCAGCTTACAACAGGGGACCACAGATACGCAGTATTTT
few | . | TRBJ2-1 | TRBV5-4 | CASSYPRANEQFF | TGTGCCAGCAGCTACCCCAGGGCCAATGAGCAGTTCTTC
few | TRBD2 | TRBJ2-7 | TRBV6-6 | CASSYSSSGLYEQYF | TGTGCCAGCAGTTACTCGTCTAGCGGGCTCTACGAGCAGTACTTC
. | TRBD2 | TRBJ2-2 | TRBV14 | CASSLRLAGGTGELFF | TGTGCCAGCAGCCTCAGACTAGCGGGGGGCACCGGGGAGCTGTTTTTT
few | . | TRBJ2-7 | TRBV30 | CAWSVLPWTGEQYF | TGTGCCTGGAGTGTACTTCCCTGGACGGGGGAGCAGTACTTC
few | TRBD1 | TRBJ1-4 | TRBV28 | CASSLRTGQGDEKLFF | TGTGCCAGCAGTTTAAGGACGGGACAGGGGGACGAAAAACTGTTTTTT
. | TRBD1 | TRBJ1-3 | TRBV6-5 | CASSSDRGPSGNTIYF | TGTGCCAGCAGTTCCGACAGGGGACCCTCTGGAAACACCATATATTTT
few | TRBD1 | TRBJ1-5 | TRBV18 | CASSPGQGNQPQHF | TGTGCCAGCTCACCGGGACAGGGCAATCAGCCCCAGCATTTT
. | . | TRBJ2-3 | TRBV4-1 | CASSQAEGADTQYF | TGCGCCAGCAGCCAAGCGGAGGGAGCAGATACGCAGTATTTT
. | TRBD1 | TRBJ1-4 | TRBV18 | CASSPVPGQGARLNEKLFF | TGTGCCAGCTCACCAGTCCCGGGACAGGGGGCGAGATTAAATGAAAAACTGTTTTTT
few | TRBD2 | TRBJ2-4 | TRBV2 | CASREGLAGEKNIQYF | TGTGCCAGCAGAGAGGGACTAGCGGGGGAGAAAAACATTCAGTACTTC
. | TRBD2 | TRBJ2-1 | TRBV5-6 | CASSLGQGTSGQFF | TGTGCCAGCAGTCTCGGACAGGGGACTAGCGGGCAGTTCTTC
few | . | TRBJ1-1 | TRBV5-1 | CASRQAGNTEAFF | TGCGCCAGCAGACAGGCAGGGAACACTGAAGCTTTCTTT
. | . | TRBJ2-1 | TRBV5-1 | CASSWGGDNEQFF | TGCGCCAGCAGCTGGGGCGGGGACAATGAGCAGTTCTTC
. | TRBD1 | TRBJ2-2 | TRBV9 | CASSVSDRVRGELFF | TGTGCCAGCAGCGTATCGGACAGGGTTAGAGGGGAGCTGTTTTTT
. | . | TRBJ2-7 | TRBV29-1 | CSVGISYEQYF | TGCAGCGTTGGTATTTCCTACGAGCAGTACTTC
. | . | TRBJ2-3 | TRBV2 | CASSESGERDTQYF | TGTGCCAGCAGTGAATCTGGCGAGAGGGATACGCAGTATTTT
. | TRBD2 | TRBJ2-5 | TRBV29-1 | CSVGGRARETQYF | TGCAGCGTTGGCGGGAGGGCCCGGGAGACCCAGTACTTC
. | . | TRBJ2-3 | TRBV6-5 | CASSGATDTQYF | TGTGCCAGCAGTGGGGCAACAGATACGCAGTATTTT
few | TRBD2 | TRBJ2-1 | TRBV6-4 | CASSEGLAGTDEQFF | TGTGCCAGCAGTGAGGGACTAGCGGGGACGGATGAGCAGTTCTTC
. | . | TRBJ2-5 | TRBV9 | CASSRGGEETQYF | TGTGCCAGCTCCCGAGGCGGGGAGGAGACCCAGTACTTC
few | . | TRBJ1-1 | TRBV5-1 | CASSLERNTEAFF | TGCGCCAGCAGCTTGGAGAGGAACACTGAAGCTTTCTTT
few | TRBD1 | TRBJ1-1 | TRBV6-1 | CASTGQGGHTEAFF | TGTGCCAGCACCGGACAGGGAGGTCACACTGAAGCTTTCTTT
. | . | TRBJ1-1 | TRBV2 | CASSVGSFTEAFF | TGTGCCAGCAGTGTCGGGAGTTTCACTGAAGCTTTCTTT
. | TRBD2 | TRBJ2-1 | TRBV10-3 | CAISDIAGGYNEQFF | TGTGCCATCAGTGATATCGCGGGGGGGTACAATGAGCAGTTCTTC
. | TRBD2 | TRBJ2-7 | TRBV4-1 | CASSPRLAGFYEQYF | TGCGCCAGCAGCCCACGACTAGCGGGATTCTACGAGCAGTACTTC
. | TRBD1 | TRBJ2-1 | TRBV5-6 | CASSLAGQGENEQFF | TGTGCCAGCAGCTTGGCGGGACAGGGGGAGAATGAGCAGTTCTTC
many | . | TRBJ2-3 | TRBV5-6 | CASSANPGYGDTQYF | TGTGCCAGCAGCGCAAATCCAGGGTATGGAGATACGCAGTATTTT
few | . | TRBJ1-2 | TRBV9 | CASSVSGRDGYTF | TGTGCCAGCAGCGTTTCAGGGCGCGATGGCTACACCTTC
. | TRBD1 | TRBJ2-7 | TRBV7-2 | CASSLRLRDRNHSYEQYF | TGTGCCAGCAGCTTACGTCTTCGGGACAGAAATCACTCCTACGAGCAGTACTTC
. | . | TRBJ1-2 | TRBV6-5 | CASSQTAIYGYTF | TGTGCCAGCAGTCAGACAGCCATCTATGGCTACACCTTC
few | . | TRBJ2-7 | TRBV19 | CASSNGGGTDEQYF | TGTGCCAGTAGTAACGGTGGGGGGACCGACGAGCAGTACTTC
few | . | TRBJ1-4 | TRBV19 | CASSATPTQGEKLFF | TGTGCCAGTAGTGCGACTCCCACCCAGGGGGAAAAACTGTTTTTT